This T cell receptor (beta chain) was identified during a study of blood T cell repertoires in COVID-19. Repertoires were generated with immunoSEQ multiplex PCR, while TCRdb's copy carries only in-frame clones and drops some. The sample yields around 78,000 clones, over 75% seen once. The sample consisted of peripheral blood. The source is a human donor in a cohort sampled during active COVID-19.

CDR3 region: CASSQDGGLYGYTF. The CDR3 DNA reads as TGCGCCAGCAGCCAAGATGGAGGTCTTTATGGCTACACCTTC. This sequence joins TRBV4-3 and TRBJ1-2, with D unresolved. V was clipped by 0 bases and J by 5 bases, with 10 bases between them. The CDR3 length is 14 residues. CDR1 is LGHNA and CDR2 is YSLEER in the germline V gene.